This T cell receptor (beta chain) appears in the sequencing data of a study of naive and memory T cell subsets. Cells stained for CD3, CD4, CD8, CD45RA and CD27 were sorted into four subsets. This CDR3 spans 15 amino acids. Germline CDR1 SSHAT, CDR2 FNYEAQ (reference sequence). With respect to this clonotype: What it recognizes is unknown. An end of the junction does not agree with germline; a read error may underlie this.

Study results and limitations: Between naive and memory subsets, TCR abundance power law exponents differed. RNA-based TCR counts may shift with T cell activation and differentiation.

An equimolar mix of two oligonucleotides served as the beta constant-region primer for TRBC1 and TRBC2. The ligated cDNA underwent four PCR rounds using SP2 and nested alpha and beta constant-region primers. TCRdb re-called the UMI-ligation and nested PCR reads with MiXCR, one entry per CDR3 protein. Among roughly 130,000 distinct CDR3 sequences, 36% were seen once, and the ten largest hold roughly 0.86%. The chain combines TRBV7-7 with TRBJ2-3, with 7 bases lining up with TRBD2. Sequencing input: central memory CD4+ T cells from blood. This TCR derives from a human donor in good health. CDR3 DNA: TGTGCTAGCAGCTTACAGGCGGGGGGCACAGATACGCAGTATTTT. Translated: CASSLQAGGTDTQYF.